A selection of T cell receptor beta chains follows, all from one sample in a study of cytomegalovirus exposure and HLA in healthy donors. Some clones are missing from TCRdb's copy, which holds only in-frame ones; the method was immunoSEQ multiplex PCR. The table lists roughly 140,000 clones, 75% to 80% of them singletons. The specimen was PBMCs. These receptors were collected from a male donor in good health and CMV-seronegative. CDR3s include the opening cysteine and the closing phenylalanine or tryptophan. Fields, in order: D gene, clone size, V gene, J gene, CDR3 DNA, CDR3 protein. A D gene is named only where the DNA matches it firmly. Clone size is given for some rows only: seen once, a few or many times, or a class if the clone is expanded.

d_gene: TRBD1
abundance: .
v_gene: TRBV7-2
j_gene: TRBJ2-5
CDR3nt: TGTGCCAGCAGCCCTGGGACAGAGCAAGAGACCCAGTACTTC
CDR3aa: CASSPGTEQETQYF

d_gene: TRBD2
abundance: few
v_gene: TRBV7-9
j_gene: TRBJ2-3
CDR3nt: TGTGCCAGCAGCTTAGGACTAGCGGCGACCTCAGATACGCAGTATTTT
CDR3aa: CASSLGLAATSDTQYF

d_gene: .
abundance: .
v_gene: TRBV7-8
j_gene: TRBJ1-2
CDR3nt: TGTGCCAGCAGCTTAAGGACAGTTGCAACAACCTTCTATGGCTACACCTTC
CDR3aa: CASSLRTVATTFYGYTF

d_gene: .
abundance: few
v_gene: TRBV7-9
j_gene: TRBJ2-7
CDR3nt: TGTGCCAGCAGTCGCCGGGACACCCTCTCCTACGAGCAGTACTTC
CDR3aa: CASSRRDTLSYEQYF

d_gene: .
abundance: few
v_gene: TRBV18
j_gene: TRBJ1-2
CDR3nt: TGTGCCAGCTCACCACCTAGGCCAGGCGGGGGCTACACCTTC
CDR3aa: CASSPPRPGGGYTF

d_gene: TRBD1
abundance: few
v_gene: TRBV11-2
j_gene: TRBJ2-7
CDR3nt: TGTGCCAGCAGCTCTGGACAGGGCGAGCAGTACTTC
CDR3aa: CASSSGQGEQYF

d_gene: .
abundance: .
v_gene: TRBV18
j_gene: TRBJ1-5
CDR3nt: TGTGCCAGCTCGGCCACAGGCTACAACAATCAGCCCCAGCATTTT
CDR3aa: CASSATGYNNQPQHF

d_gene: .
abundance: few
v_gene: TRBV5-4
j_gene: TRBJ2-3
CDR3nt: TGTGCCAGCAGCTTCACACAGGCCAGCACAGATACGCAGTATTTT
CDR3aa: CASSFTQASTDTQYF

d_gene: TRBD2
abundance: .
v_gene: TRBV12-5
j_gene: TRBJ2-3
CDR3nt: TGTGCTAGTGGTCCCGGGAGGGGGTCTTACTTCACAGATACGCAGTATTTT
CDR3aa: CASGPGRGSYFTDTQYF

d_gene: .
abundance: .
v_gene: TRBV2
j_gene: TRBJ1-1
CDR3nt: TGTGCCAGCAGTGCAGCCGGGAGGAACACTGAAGCTTTCTTT
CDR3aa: CASSAAGRNTEAFF

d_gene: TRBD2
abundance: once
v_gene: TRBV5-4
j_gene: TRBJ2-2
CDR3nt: TGTGCCAGCAGCCCGGGACTAGCGGGAGAGGTCGGGGAGCTGTTTTTT
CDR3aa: CASSPGLAGEVGELFF

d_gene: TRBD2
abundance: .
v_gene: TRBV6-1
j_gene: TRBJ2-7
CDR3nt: TGTGCCAGCAGTGTAGTGGGCGGGAGCGGGTACGAGCAGTACTTC
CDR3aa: CASSVVGGSGYEQYF

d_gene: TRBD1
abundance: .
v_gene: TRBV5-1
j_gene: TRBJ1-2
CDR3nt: TGCGCCAGCACCACAGGGGGCAGCTATGGCTACACCTTC
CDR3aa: CASTTGGSYGYTF

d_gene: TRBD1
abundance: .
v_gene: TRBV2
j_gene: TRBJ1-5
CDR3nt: TGTGCCAGCAGACCAGACAGGGGGTCAACTCAGCCCCAGCATTTT
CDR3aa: CASRPDRGSTQPQHF

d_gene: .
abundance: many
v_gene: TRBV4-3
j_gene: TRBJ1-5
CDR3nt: TGCGCCAGCAGCCAAGATCGCGGGGTCGGGAGGCCCCAGCATTTT
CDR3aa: CASSQDRGVGRPQHF

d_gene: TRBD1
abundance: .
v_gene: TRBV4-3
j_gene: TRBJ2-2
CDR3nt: TGCGGCAGCCAAGCCGGGACAGGGTTCGCCGGGGAGCTGTTTTTT
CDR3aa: CGSQAGTGFAGELFF

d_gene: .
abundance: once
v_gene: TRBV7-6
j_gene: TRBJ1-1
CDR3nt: TGTGCCAGCAGCTTATCGATTCAGGGGTTGGCTTTCTTT
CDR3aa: CASSLSIQGLAFF

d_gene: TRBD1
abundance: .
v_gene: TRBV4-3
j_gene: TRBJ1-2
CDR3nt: TGCGCCAGCAGCCAAGATATATCGACAGGGGGTGGCGGCTACACCTTC
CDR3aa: CASSQDISTGGGGYTF

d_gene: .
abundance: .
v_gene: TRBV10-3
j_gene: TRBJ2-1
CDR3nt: TGTGCCATCAGTGAGTCTGACAGGACCTACAATGAGCAGTTCTTC
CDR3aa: CAISESDRTYNEQFF

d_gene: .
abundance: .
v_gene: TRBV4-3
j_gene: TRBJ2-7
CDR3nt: TGCGCCAGCAGCCAAGGAGCCGGGACTTCCTACGAGCAGTACTTC
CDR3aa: CASSQGAGTSYEQYF

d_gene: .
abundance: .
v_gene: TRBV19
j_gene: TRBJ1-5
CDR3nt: TGTGCCAGTAGGATCGACAAATATAGCAATCAGCCCCAGCATTTT
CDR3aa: CASRIDKYSNQPQHF

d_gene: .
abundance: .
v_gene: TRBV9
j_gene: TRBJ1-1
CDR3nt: TGTGCCAGCACCATCGGCGGCCAGAACACTGAAGCTTTCTTT
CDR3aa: CASTIGGQNTEAFF

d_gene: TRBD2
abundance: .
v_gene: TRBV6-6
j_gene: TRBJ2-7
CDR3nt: TGTGCCAGCAGTTACGAGCGGGGCTCCTACGAGCAGTACTTC
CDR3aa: CASSYERGSYEQYF

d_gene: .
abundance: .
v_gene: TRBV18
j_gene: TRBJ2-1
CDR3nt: TGTGCCAGCTCACAGGGGGACAATGAGCAGTTCTTC
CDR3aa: CASSQGDNEQFF

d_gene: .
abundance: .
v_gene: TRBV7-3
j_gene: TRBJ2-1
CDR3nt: TGTGCCAGCAGCTTTATGGGGAGCTCCTACAATGAGCAGTTCTTC
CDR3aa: CASSFMGSSYNEQFF

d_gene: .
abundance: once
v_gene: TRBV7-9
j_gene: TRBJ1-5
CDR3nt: TGTGCCAGCAGCCCGGGAACCAATCAGCCCCAGCATTTT
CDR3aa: CASSPGTNQPQHF

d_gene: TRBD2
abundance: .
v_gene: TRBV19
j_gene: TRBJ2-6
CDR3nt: TGTGCCAGTAGTACGCATTTCGGGACTAGCGGGACTGGCTCTGGGGCCAACGTCCTGACTTTC
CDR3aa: CASSTHFGTSGTGSGANVLTF

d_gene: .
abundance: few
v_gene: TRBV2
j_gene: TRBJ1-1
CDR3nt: TGTGCCAGCGGGGGGACTGAAGCTTTCTTT
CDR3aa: CASGGTEAFF

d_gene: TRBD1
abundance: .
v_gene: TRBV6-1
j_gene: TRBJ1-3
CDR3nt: TGTGCCAGCAGTGAATGGGCAGGGGGCTCGGCTGGAAACACCATATATTTT
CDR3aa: CASSEWAGGSAGNTIYF

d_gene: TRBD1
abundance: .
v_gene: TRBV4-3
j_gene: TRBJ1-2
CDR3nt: TGCGCCAGCAGCCAAGAGGGGACAGGACGCTATGGCTACACCTTC
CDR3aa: CASSQEGTGRYGYTF

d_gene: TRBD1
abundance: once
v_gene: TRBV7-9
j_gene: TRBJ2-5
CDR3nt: TGTGCCAGCAGCACCTGGACAGGGGGCCCCCAAGAGACCCAGTACTTC
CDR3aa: CASSTWTGGPQETQYF

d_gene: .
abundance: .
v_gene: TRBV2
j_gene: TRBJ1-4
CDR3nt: TGTGCCAGCAGTGAACTTGGGCAGGGTGGTTCGAGACTGTTTTTT
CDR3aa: CASSELGQGGSRLFF

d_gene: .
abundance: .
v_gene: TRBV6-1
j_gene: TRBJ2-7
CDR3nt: TGTGCCAGCAGTGAAGCTGGCGGGGACCACTACGAGCAGTACTTC
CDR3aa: CASSEAGGDHYEQYF

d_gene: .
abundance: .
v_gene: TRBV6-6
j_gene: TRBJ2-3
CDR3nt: TGTGCCAGCAGCGCCGGGACTGCGGAATTCGCGCAGTATTTT
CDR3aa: CASSAGTAEFAQYF

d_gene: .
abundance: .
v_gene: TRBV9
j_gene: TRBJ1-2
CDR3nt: TGTGCCAGCAGCGCCCGGGAGGTACCCTCGGGGGGGTATGGCTACACCTTC
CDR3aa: CASSAREVPSGGYGYTF

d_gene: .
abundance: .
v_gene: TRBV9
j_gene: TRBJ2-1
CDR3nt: TGTGCCAGCAGCGTAGGGCCAGCGGAGCTGGGGAATGAGCAGTTCTTC
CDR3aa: CASSVGPAELGNEQFF

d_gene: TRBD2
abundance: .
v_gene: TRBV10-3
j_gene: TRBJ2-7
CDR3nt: TGTGCCATCAGTGACCCTGTCCGGACTAGCGGCGGAGGCGAGCAGTACTTC
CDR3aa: CAISDPVRTSGGGEQYF

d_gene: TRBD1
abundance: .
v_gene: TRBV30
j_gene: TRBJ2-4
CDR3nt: TGTGCCTGGAGTACGGGTTTAATCCGGGACAGGGAAAGGTCCAAAAACATTCAGTACTTC
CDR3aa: CAWSTGLIRDRERSKNIQYF

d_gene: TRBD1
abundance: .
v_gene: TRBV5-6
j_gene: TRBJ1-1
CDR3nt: TGTGCCAGCAGCCGACGCCAGGGACAGGGTGAAGCTTTCTTT
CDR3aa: CASSRRQGQGEAFF

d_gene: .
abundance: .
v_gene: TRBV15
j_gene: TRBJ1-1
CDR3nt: TGTGCCACCAGCAGAGATGGGGCCAAGAACACTGAAGCTTTCTTT
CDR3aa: CATSRDGAKNTEAFF

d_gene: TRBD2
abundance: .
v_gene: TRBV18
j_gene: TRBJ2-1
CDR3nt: TGTGCCAGCTCAACCGGACTAGCGGGAAACAATGAGCAGTTCTTC
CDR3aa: CASSTGLAGNNEQFF

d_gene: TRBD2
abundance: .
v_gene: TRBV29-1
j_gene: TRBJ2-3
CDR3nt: TGCAGCGTTTTCGGGAGGGGGACAGATACGCAGTATTTT
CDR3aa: CSVFGRGTDTQYF

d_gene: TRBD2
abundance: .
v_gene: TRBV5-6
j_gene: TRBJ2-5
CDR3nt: TGTGCCAGCAGCTTGGGAGGCGGGGGGGCACAAGAGACCCAGTACTTC
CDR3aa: CASSLGGGGAQETQYF

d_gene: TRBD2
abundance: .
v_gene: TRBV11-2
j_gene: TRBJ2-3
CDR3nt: TGTGCCAGCAGCCAGACGGGGGGGTTGGCAGATACGCAGTATTTT
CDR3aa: CASSQTGGLADTQYF

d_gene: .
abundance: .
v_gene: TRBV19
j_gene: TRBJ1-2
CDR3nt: TGTGCCAGTGCCCAAGTGGCCGGGAACTACTATGGCTACACCTTC
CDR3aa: CASAQVAGNYYGYTF